The entry below gives a single TCR beta chain sequence along with its context. Its antigen is as yet unknown. Amplification used 60 Vbeta primers and 13 Jbeta primers. The protocol was immunoSEQ multiplex PCR, while the TCRdb copy is restricted to in-frame clones and leaves out a portion. The sample carries roughly 100,000 clones, roughly 81% recorded once. Germline-derived CDR1 and CDR2 are MNHEY and SVGAGI. The CDR3 spans 13 residues. V lost 6 bases and J lost 3; bases outside the gene matches: 3. This record belongs to a study of cytomegalovirus exposure and HLA in healthy donors. General observations from the study: Analyses of presence/absence relied on an assumption of roughly uniform sequencing depth across donors. Links to common viral pathogens appeared, in a later analysis, for several of the most significant clusters.

V is TRBV6-5 and J is TRBJ2-7; TRBD1 matches 9 bases. The source is a young woman in good health and CMV-seropositive. Source material: PBMCs. CDR3 sequence reads: CASRGQGIYEQYF. The CDR3 coding sequence is TGTGCCAGCAGGGGACAGGGCATCTACGAGCAGTACTTC.